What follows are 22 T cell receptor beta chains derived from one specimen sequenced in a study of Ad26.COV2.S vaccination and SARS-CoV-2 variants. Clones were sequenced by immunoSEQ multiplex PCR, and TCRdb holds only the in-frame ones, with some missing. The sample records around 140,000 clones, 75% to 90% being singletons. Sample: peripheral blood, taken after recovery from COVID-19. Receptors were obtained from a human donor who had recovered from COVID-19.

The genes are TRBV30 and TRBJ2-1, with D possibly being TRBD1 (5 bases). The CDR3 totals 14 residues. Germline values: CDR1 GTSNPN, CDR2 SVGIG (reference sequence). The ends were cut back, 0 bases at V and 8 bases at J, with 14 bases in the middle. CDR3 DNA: TGTGCCTGGAGTGTTGGCAGGGTTTGGGATGAGCAGTTCTTC. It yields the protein CAWSVGRVWDEQFF.

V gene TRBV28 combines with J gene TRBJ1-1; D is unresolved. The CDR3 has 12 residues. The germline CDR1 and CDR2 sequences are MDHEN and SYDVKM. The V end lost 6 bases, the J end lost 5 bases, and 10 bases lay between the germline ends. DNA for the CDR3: TGTGCCAGCAGGGTATCCGGGACTGAAGCTTTCTTT. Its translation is CASRVSGTEAFF. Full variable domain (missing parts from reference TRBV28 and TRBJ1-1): DVKVTQSSRYLVKRTGEKVFLECVQDMDHENMFWYRQDPGLGLRLIYFSYDVKMKEKGDIPEGYSVSREKKERFSLILESASTNQTSMYLCASRVSGTEAFFGQGTRLTVV.

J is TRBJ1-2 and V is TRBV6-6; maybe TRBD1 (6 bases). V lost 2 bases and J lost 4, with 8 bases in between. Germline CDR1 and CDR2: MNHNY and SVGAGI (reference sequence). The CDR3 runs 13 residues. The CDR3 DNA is TGTGCCAGCAGTTACGGGGGCGGCTATGGCTACACCTTC. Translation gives CASSYGGGYGYTF.

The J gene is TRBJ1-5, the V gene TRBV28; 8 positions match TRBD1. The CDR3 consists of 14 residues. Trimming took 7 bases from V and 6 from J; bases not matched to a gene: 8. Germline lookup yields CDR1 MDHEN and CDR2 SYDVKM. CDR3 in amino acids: CASKPGQGTQPQHF. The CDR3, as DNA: TGTGCCAGCAAACCCGGACAGGGTACTCAGCCCCAGCATTTT.

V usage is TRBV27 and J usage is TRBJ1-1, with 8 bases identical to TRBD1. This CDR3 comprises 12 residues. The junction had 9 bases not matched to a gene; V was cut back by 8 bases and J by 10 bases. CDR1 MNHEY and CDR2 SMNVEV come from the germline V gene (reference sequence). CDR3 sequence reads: CASRDRLSLAFF. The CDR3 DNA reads TGTGCCAGCCGGGACAGGTTGAGTTTAGCTTTCTTT.

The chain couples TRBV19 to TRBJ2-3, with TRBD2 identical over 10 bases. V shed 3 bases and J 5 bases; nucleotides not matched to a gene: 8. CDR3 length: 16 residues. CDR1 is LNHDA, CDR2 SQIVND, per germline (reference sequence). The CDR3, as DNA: TGTGCCAGTAGTATGGCCAGCGGGGGGGCAGGAGATACGCAGTATTTT. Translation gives CASSMASGGAGDTQYF.

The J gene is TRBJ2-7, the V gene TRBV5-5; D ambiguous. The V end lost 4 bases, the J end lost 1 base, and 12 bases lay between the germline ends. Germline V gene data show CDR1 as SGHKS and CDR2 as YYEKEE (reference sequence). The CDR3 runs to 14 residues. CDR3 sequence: CASSPSTVSYEQYF. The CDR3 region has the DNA TGTGCCAGCAGCCCTTCGACGGTTTCCTACGAGCAGTACTTC.

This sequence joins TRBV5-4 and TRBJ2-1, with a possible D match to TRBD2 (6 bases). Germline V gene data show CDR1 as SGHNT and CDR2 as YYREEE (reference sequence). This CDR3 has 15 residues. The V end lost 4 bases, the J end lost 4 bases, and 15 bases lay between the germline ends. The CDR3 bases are TGTGCCAGCAGCACCGGGACTCATCTATACAATGAGCAGTTCTTC. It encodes CASSTGTHLYNEQFF.

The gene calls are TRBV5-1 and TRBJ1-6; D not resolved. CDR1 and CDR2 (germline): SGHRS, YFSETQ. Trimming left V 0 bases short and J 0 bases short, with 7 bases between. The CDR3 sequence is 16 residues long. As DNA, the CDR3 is TGCGCCAGCAGCTTGGGATACAGCTCCTATAATTCACCCCTCCACTTT. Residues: CASSLGYSSYNSPLHF. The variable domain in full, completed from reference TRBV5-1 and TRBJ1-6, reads KAGVTQTPRYLIKTRGQQVTLSCSPISGHRSVSWYQQTPGQGLQFLFEYFSETQRNKGNFPGRFSGRQFSNSRSEMNVSTLELGDSALYLCASSLGYSSYNSPLHFGNGTRLTVT.

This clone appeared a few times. The CDR3 DNA sequence: TGTGCCAGCAGCACTACTCCCGCTAATTCACCCCTCCACTTT. It yields the protein CASSTTPANSPLHF. The chain links TRBV28 to TRBJ1-6, with D hard to call. Germline V gives CDR1 MDHEN, CDR2 SYDVKM. Deletions cut 6 bases from V and 6 bases from J, with 12 bases between. The CDR3 is 14 amino acids.

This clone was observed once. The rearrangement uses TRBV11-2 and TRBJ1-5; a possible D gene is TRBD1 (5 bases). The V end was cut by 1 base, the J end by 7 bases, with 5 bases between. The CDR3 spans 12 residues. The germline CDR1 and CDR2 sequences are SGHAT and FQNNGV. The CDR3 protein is CASSLGGQPQHF. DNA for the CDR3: TGTGCCAGCAGCTTAGGGGGGCAGCCCCAGCATTTT.

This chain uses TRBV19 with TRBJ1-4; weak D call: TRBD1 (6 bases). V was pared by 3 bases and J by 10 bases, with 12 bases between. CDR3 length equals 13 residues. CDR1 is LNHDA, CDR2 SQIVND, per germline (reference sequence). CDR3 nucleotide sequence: TGTGCCAGTAGTATCCCAGGGGACGGAAAACTGTTTTTT. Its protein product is CASSIPGDGKLFF.

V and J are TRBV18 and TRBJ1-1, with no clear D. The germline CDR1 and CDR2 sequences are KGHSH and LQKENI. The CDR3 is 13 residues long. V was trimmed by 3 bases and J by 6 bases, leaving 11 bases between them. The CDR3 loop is CASSPGGGSEAFF. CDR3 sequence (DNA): TGTGCCAGCTCACCTGGTGGAGGATCTGAAGCTTTCTTT.

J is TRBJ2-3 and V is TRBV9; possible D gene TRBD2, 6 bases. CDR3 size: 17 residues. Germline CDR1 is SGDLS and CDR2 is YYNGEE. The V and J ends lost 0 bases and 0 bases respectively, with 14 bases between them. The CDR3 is CASSVGGLAGSTDTQYF. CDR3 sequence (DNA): TGTGCCAGCAGCGTAGGCGGGCTGGCGGGGAGCACAGATACGCAGTATTTT.

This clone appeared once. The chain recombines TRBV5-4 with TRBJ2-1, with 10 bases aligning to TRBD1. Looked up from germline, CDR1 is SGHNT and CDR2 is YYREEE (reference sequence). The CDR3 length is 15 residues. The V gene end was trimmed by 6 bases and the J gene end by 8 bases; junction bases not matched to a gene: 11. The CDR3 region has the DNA TGTGCCAGCAACCGATGGGACAGGGGAGGCGATGAGCAGTTCTTC. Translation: CASNRWDRGGDEQFF.

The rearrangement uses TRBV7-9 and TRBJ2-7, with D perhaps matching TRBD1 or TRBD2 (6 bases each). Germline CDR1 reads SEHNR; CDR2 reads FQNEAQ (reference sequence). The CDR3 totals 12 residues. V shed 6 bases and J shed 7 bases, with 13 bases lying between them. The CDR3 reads CASRPEGGEQYF. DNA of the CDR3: TGTGCCAGCAGACCTGAGGGGGGTGAGCAGTACTTC.

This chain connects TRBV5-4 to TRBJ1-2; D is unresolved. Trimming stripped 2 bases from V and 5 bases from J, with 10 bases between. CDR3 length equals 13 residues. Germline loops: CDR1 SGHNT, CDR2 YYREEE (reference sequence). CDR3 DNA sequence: TGTGCCAGCAGCTTACATGGTGGGTATGGCTACACCTTC. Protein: CASSLHGGYGYTF.

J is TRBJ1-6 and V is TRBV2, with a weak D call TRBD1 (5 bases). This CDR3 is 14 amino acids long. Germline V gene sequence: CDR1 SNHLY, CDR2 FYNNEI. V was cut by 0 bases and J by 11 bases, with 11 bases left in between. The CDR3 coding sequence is TGTGCCAGCAGTGAAGCGGGGGGAGCAACACCCCTCCACTTT. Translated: CASSEAGGATPLHF.

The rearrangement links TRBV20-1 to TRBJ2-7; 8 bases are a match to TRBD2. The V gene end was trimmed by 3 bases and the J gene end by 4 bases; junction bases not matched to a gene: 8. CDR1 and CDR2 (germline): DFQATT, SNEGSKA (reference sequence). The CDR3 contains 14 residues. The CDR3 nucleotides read TGCAGTGCTAGTTCGGGGGGGCTGGTTTACGAGCAGTACTTC. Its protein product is CSASSGGLVYEQYF.

The CDR3 nucleotides read TGCGCCAGCAGCAAACACGCCACGAGTCGGGACGACAACATTCAGTACTTC. Amino acid sequence: CASSKHATSRDDNIQYF. This chain uses TRBV4-3 with TRBJ2-4; D might be TRBD1 or TRBD2, each matching 5 bases. The CDR3 length is 17 residues. V shed 5 bases and J shed 7 bases, with 24 bases lying between them. Germline V gives CDR1 LGHNA, CDR2 YSLEER.

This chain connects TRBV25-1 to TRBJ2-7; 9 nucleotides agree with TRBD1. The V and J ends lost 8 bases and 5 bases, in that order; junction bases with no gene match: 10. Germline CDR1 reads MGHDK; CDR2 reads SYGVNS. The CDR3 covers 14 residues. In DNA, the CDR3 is TGTGCCAGCGGTTCCGGGACAGGGTACGACGAGCAGTACTTC. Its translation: CASGSGTGYDEQYF.

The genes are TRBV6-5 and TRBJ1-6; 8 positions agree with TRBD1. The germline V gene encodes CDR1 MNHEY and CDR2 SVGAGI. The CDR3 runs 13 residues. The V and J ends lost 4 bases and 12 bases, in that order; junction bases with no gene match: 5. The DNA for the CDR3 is TGTGCCAGCAGTTCGGACAGGGTTCGACCCCTCCACTTT. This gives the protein CASSSDRVRPLHF.